These 4 T cell receptor beta chains were sequenced from one sample in a study of blood T cell repertoires in COVID-19. Generated by immunoSEQ multiplex PCR, the TCRdb table keeps only in-frame clones and is missing some. The sample lists around 160,000 clones; 65% to 85% were seen once. The sequencing input was peripheral blood. Receptors were obtained from an elderly woman with acute or convalescent COVID-19.

This chain joins TRBV5-1 and TRBJ2-6; 8 bases map to TRBD1. V lost 2 bases, J lost 0 bases, and 7 bases stayed unmatched. Germline values: CDR1 SGHRS, CDR2 YFSETQ. CDR3 length: 18 residues. CDR3 loop: CASSFRQGSFSGANVLTF. CDR3 sequence (DNA): TGCGCCAGCAGCTTTAGACAGGGGTCCTTCTCTGGGGCCAACGTCCTGACTTTC. The complete variable domain, with remaining parts taken from reference TRBV5-1 and TRBJ2-6, reads KAGVTQTPRYLIKTRGQQVTLSCSPISGHRSVSWYQQTPGQGLQFLFEYFSETQRNKGNFPGRFSGRQFSNSRSEMNVSTLELGDSALYLCASSFRQGSFSGANVLTFGAGSRLTVL.

Remarks on this clone: The identical CDR3 is also encoded by other nucleotide sequences in the sample. The chain couples TRBV12-3 or TRBV12-4 to TRBJ1-1; D not certain. The CDR3 totals 13 residues. Trimming stripped 3 bases from V and 5 bases from J, with 10 bases between. For the CDR3, the DNA is TGTGCCAGCAGTTTGAGAGGAGGGACTGAAGCTTTCTTT. Its translation is CASSLRGGTEAFF.

The chain carries TRBV30 and TRBJ1-1; no definite D call. The CDR3 contains 13 residues. V gave up 0 bases and J gave up 1 base, with 6 bases separating them. Germline CDR1 and CDR2: GTSNPN and SVGIG (reference sequence). The CDR3 coding sequence is TGTGCCTGGAGTGTACTCCGGAACACTGAAGCTTTCTTT. It is translated as CAWSVLRNTEAFF.

The V call is TRBV7-9, the J call TRBJ2-5; TRBD1 agrees at 7 bases. Germline V CDR1 and CDR2: SEHNR, FQNEAQ (reference sequence). The CDR3 consists of 13 residues. J was trimmed by 4 bases and V by 5 bases; bases with no gene match: 4. CDR3: CASSINRGETQYF. In nucleotides, the CDR3 is TGTGCCAGCAGCATAAACAGGGGAGAGACCCAGTACTTC.